The next 26 T cell receptor beta chains were all read from a single sample in a study of T cells in Graves' hyperthyroidism and ophthalmopathy. It was RNA transcripts that yielded the amplified TCR beta CDR3 regions. First-round RT-PCR targeting the TCR CDR3 was performed with the HTBI primer set. TCRdb reprocessed the multiplex PCR reads with MiXCR, giving one entry per CDR3 protein. The sample holds 650,000 to 700,000 distinct CDR3 sequences, around a sixth seen once. The material sequenced was blood. The receptors derive from a man aged 50 to 60 with Graves' hyperthyroidism.

V gene TRBV28 combines with J gene TRBJ2-5; 10 bases fit TRBD2. J gave up 5 bases and V 3 bases, and 9 bases lay outside the gene matches. The germline gives CDR1 MDHEN, CDR2 SYDVKM. The CDR3 has 16 amino acids. CDR3 amino acids: CASSFSSGSMGETQYF. DNA of the CDR3: TGTGCCAGCAGTTTTTCTAGCGGGAGCATGGGGGAGACCCAGTACTTC.

The J gene is TRBJ2-7, the V gene TRBV9; perhaps D is TRBD1 or TRBD2 (6 bases each). CDR1 is SGDLS, CDR2 YYNGEE, per germline. The CDR3 has 15 amino acids. V shed 0 bases and J shed 7 bases, with 17 bases lying between them. Here the CDR3 reads CASSVGGHPREEQYF. CDR3 in DNA: TGTGCCAGCAGCGTAGGGGGACACCCACGGGAGGAGCAGTACTTC.

This clonotype has a handful of counts. The genes are TRBV12-3 or TRBV12-4 and TRBJ2-1; no clear D. Trimming removed 5 bases from V and 2 bases from J, with 13 bases in between. The CDR3 runs 15 residues. The CDR3 sequence: CASSQDLHPYNEQFF. The CDR3 bases are TGTGCCAGCAGTCAAGACTTACACCCCTACAATGAGCAGTTCTTC.

This clonotype was counted many times. The V gene is TRBV2, the J gene TRBJ1-5; a weak D match, TRBD1 (5 bases). The length of the CDR3 is 14 residues. Germline V gives CDR1 SNHLY, CDR2 FYNNEI. V shed 2 bases and J shed 9 bases, with 14 bases lying between them. The CDR3 bases are TGTGCCAGCAGTGAATTGGGGCACGTGGCGCCCCAGCATTTT. This sequence encodes CASSELGHVAPQHF.

The chain carries TRBV6-1 and TRBJ2-5, with 7 bases that match TRBD1. The junction had 10 bases not matched to a gene; V was cut back by 5 bases and J by 1 base. The CDR3 sequence is 16 residues long. Looked up from germline, CDR1 is MNHNS and CDR2 is SASEGT. The CDR3 spells CASSRDRVRAQETQYF. CDR3 sequence (DNA): TGTGCCAGCAGTCGCGACAGGGTCAGAGCCCAAGAGACCCAGTACTTC.

In this sample, this clonotype turned up a few times. The rearrangement joins TRBV4-2 to TRBJ1-4; D is unclear. Germline CDR1 reads LGHNA; CDR2 reads YNFKEQ. The CDR3 is 16 residues long. The V end was cut by 0 bases, the J end by 2 bases, with 10 bases between. CDR3 amino acids: CASSQEPLGTNEKLFF. CDR3 DNA sequence: TGTGCCAGCAGCCAAGAACCGCTAGGCACTAATGAAAAACTGTTTTTT.

This clonotype has ten or more counts. The gene calls are TRBV27 and TRBJ2-4; D might be TRBD2 (6 bases). CDR3 length: 17 amino acids. Per the germline V gene, CDR1 is MNHEY and CDR2 is SMNVEV (reference sequence). V gave up 8 bases and J gave up 0 bases, with 20 bases separating them. CDR3 sequence: CASPIGVPGLAKNIQYF. In DNA, the CDR3 is TGTGCCAGCCCCATTGGGGTGCCGGGACTAGCCAAAAACATTCAGTACTTC.

This clonotype was detected many times. The V call is TRBV11-2, the J call TRBJ2-7; 9 bases are a match to TRBD2. CDR1 SGHAT and CDR2 FQNNGV come from the germline V gene. V shed 2 bases, J shed 5 bases, and the junction held 7 bases outside the gene matches. The CDR3 has 15 amino acids. CDR3 in amino acids: CASSLLLAGRDEQYF. Here the CDR3 DNA reads TGTGCCAGCAGCTTACTTCTAGCGGGAAGAGACGAGCAGTACTTC. The whole variable domain, remainder taken from reference TRBV11-2 and TRBJ2-7, is EAGVAQSPRYKIIEKRQSVAFWCNPISGHATLYWYQQILGQGPKLLIQFQNNGVVDDSQLPKDRFSAERLKGVDSTLKIQPAKLEDSAVYLCASSLLLAGRDEQYFGPGTRLTVT.

This clonotype has just a few counts. The V call is TRBV28, the J call TRBJ2-4, with D perhaps assigned TRBD1 or TRBD2 (5 bases each). The V end was cut by 7 bases, the J end by 9 bases, with 19 bases between. The CDR3 contains 14 residues. Germline CDR1 reads MDHEN; CDR2 reads SYDVKM. The DNA for the CDR3 is TGTGCCAGCACGGTCGACTGGGCAGGGACCATTCAGTACTTC. Amino acids: CASTVDWAGTIQYF.

The chain employs TRBV20-1 and TRBJ1-5; tentatively, D is TRBD1 (5 bases). The germline V gene has CDR1 DFQATT and CDR2 SNEGSKA (reference sequence). This CDR3 contains 14 residues. V lost 4 bases to trimming and J lost 8 bases, with 18 bases between them. The CDR3 here is CSAIPGTFGEPQHF. As DNA, the CDR3 is TGCAGTGCTATCCCTGGGACGTTCGGAGAGCCCCAGCATTTT.

This clonotype was seen more than once but under ten times. The CDR3 region is CASSPLGTGGVGQPQHF. In DNA form, the CDR3 reads TGTGCCAGCAGTCCACTCGGGACAGGGGGCGTTGGGCAGCCCCAGCATTTT. V usage is TRBV28 and J usage is TRBJ1-5, with 12 bases that match TRBD1. The CDR3 has 17 amino acids. J gave up 7 bases and V 5 bases, and 12 bases lay outside the gene matches. CDR1 and CDR2 (germline): MDHEN, SYDVKM.

Notes on this clonotype: A read error is likely, as this CDR3 ends without the conserved phenylalanine or tryptophan. CDR3 sequence reads: CASSGPQANYGYTS. The CDR3, as DNA: TGTGCCAGCAGTGGTCCACAAGCTAACTATGGCTACACCTCC. V gene TRBV6-1 combines with J gene TRBJ1-2; no firm D call. Trimming stripped 4 bases from V and 0 bases from J, with 9 bases between. CDR3 length: 14 residues. The germline gives CDR1 MNHNS, CDR2 SASEGT.

This clonotype was seen a few times. The rearrangement links TRBV18 to TRBJ2-1; D call uncertain. CDR3 length: 12 amino acids. V lost 6 bases and J lost 7, with 10 bases in between. Germline-derived CDR1 and CDR2 are KGHSH and LQKENI. CDR3 region: CASSDGGNEQFF. In DNA form, the CDR3 reads TGTGCCAGCTCGGACGGTGGGAATGAGCAGTTCTTC. Combining the CDR3 with reference TRBV18 and TRBJ2-1 gives the whole variable domain NAGVMQNPRHLVRRRGQEARLRCSPMKGHSHVYWYRQLPEEGLKFMVYLQKENIIDESGMPKERFSAEFPKEGPSILRIQQVVRGDSAAYFCASSDGGNEQFFGPGTRLTVL.

The table lists this clonotype with many counts. J is TRBJ2-5 and V is TRBV5-1; the D gene could be TRBD1 or TRBD2 (5 bases each). CDR1 is SGHRS and CDR2 is YFSETQ in the germline V gene. The CDR3 runs 13 residues. The V end was cut by 6 bases, the J end by 2 bases, with 11 bases between. Written as DNA, the CDR3 is TGCGCCAGCAAGCAGGGAGATCAAGAGACCCAGTACTTC. Translating gives CASKQGDQETQYF.

At least ten counts were recorded for this clonotype. The chain joins TRBV28 to TRBJ1-2; no clear D gene. Germline V gene lookup returns CDR1 MDHEN and CDR2 SYDVKM. Trimming cost V 3 bases and J 4 bases, with 15 bases left between them. This CDR3 region has 15 residues. The CDR3: CASSLEADRGYGYTF. The CDR3 DNA sequence: TGTGCCAGCAGTTTGGAGGCGGACCGCGGCTATGGCTACACCTTC.

This clonotype was observed a single time. A single base separates this from a much larger clone, so it may be a read error. V usage is TRBV5-1 and J usage is TRBJ2-3; 11 bases are a match to TRBD2. J gave up 3 bases and V 7 bases, and 10 bases lay outside the gene matches. This CDR3 has 16 residues. CDR1 SGHRS and CDR2 YFSETQ come from the germline V gene. In DNA, the CDR3 is TGCGCCAGCGGCTCTGAACTAGCGGGAGTTACAGATACGCAGTATTTT. This sequence encodes CASGSELAGVTDTQYF. The full variable domain, in which reference TRBV5-1 and TRBJ2-3 provide the parts outside the CDR3, is KAGVTQTPRYLIKTRGQQVTLSCSPISGHRSVSWYQQTPGQGLQFLFEYFSETQRNKGNFPGRFSGRQFSNSRSEMNVSTLELGDSALYLCASGSELAGVTDTQYFGPGTRLTVL.

Only one count was recorded for this clonotype. This clone may be a read error of a much larger clone one base away. This rearrangement joins TRBV9 to TRBJ2-1; D not certain. Germline CDR1 and CDR2: SGDLS and YYNGEE. Deletions cut 3 bases from V and 0 bases from J, with 7 bases between. The CDR3 contains 14 residues. CDR3 protein: CASSAWVSYNEQFF. Written as DNA, the CDR3 is TGTGCCAGCAGCGCCTGGGTCTCCTACAATGAGCAGTTCTTC.

This clonotype was counted at least ten times. J is TRBJ1-1 and V is TRBV25-1, with D perhaps matching TRBD1 (5 bases). Trimming cost V 2 bases and J 6 bases, with 16 bases left between them. The CDR3 runs 15 residues. The germline V gene encodes CDR1 MGHDK and CDR2 SYGVNS. The CDR3 DNA reads as TGTGCCAGCAGTGAAGCCCAGGGCGTGAGCGCTGAAGCTTTCTTT. Amino acids: CASSEAQGVSAEAFF.

This clonotype showed up many times. The gene calls are TRBV12-5 and TRBJ2-1, with D maybe TRBD1 (7 bases). CDR3 length: 15 residues. Germline V gives CDR1 LGHNT, CDR2 FRNRAP. The V end was cut by 5 bases, the J end by 7 bases, with 18 bases between. The CDR3 is CASGQIGGQLNEQFF. As DNA, the CDR3 is TGTGCTAGTGGTCAAATCGGGGGACAGTTAAATGAGCAGTTCTTC. Looking up the rest from reference TRBV12-5 and TRBJ2-1 gives the full variable domain: DARVTQTPRHKVTEMGQEVTMRCQPILGHNTVFWYRQTMMQGLELLAYFRNRAPLDDSGMPKDRFSAEMPDATLATLKIQPSEPRDSAVYFCASGQIGGQLNEQFFGPGTRLTVL.

This clonotype was seen at least ten times. The chain couples TRBV7-9 to TRBJ2-5; D remains ambiguous. Germline CDR1 is SEHNR and CDR2 is FQNEAQ (reference sequence). The CDR3 consists of 16 residues. The ends were cut back, 2 bases at V and 5 bases at J, with 18 bases in the middle. The chain's CDR3 is CASSLNTPSLGETQYF. DNA for the CDR3: TGTGCCAGCAGCTTAAATACCCCATCGCTCGGGGAGACCCAGTACTTC.

The chain carries TRBV5-1 and TRBJ2-7; D is undetermined. V gave up 3 bases and J gave up 4 bases, with 8 bases separating them. This CDR3 region has 12 residues. From germline, CDR1 is SGHRS and CDR2 YFSETQ. CDR3 region: CASSYDTYEQYF. CDR3 DNA sequence: TGCGCCAGCAGCTACGACACTTACGAGCAGTACTTC.

This clonotype was detected ten times or more. This chain uses TRBV12-3 or TRBV12-4 with TRBJ2-7; D may be TRBD1 (5 bases). V lost 6 bases, J lost 1 base, and 13 bases lay in between. The CDR3 is 14 amino acids. CDR3 loop: CASSPGDSSYEQYF. As DNA, the CDR3 is TGTGCCAGCAGCCCTGGCGACAGTTCCTACGAGCAGTACTTC.

The V call is TRBV15, the J call TRBJ1-1; 9 nucleotides line up with TRBD1. There are 15 residues in the CDR3. Germline V gene sequence: CDR1 LNHNV, CDR2 YYDKDF (reference sequence). The junction had 4 bases not matched to a gene; V was cut back by 5 bases and J by 0 bases. CDR3: CATSPRDRVNTEAFF. CDR3 coding DNA: TGTGCCACCAGCCCCCGGGACAGGGTGAACACTGAAGCTTTCTTT.

This clonotype was seen repeatedly, ten times or more. V usage is TRBV29-1 and J usage is TRBJ2-7; D ambiguous. This CDR3 contains 13 residues. Looked up from germline, CDR1 is SQVTM and CDR2 is ANQGSEA. The ends were cut back, 7 bases at V and 4 bases at J, with 17 bases in the middle. CDR3 nucleotide sequence: TGCAGCGCCACCACCGTGACTCAGTACGAGCAGTACTTC. Translating it yields CSATTVTQYEQYF.

This clonotype was seen ten or more times. The rearrangement joins TRBV20-1 to TRBJ2-1; TRBD1 aligns across 9 bases. Germline V lookup: CDR1 DFQATT, CDR2 SNEGSKA (reference sequence). The V gene end was trimmed by 6 bases and the J gene end by 7 bases; junction bases not matched to a gene: 10. The CDR3 has 14 residues. As DNA, the CDR3 is TGCAGTGCAGCCGGAGGGACAGGGCGGAATGAGCAGTTCTTC. This gives the protein CSAAGGTGRNEQFF.

The V call is TRBV10-3, the J call TRBJ1-2; D remains unclear. The ends were cut back, 4 bases at V and 8 bases at J, with 11 bases in the middle. This CDR3 region has 12 residues. Germline V gives CDR1 ENHRY, CDR2 SYGVKD. The CDR3 spells CAISVDGWGYTF. The CDR3 DNA reads TGTGCCATCAGTGTGGACGGGTGGGGCTACACCTTC.